Sequencing of this TCR beta chain was carried out in a study of CXCR3-negative and CXCR3-positive naive CD8 T cells. Study-level results: The study found CXCR3 expression partially decreased after cryopreservation and ran most assays on fresh PBMCs. CXCR3-negative naive cells had less hydrophobic TRB CDR3s than did CXCR3-positive naive cells.

Note on this clonotype: Its antigen is still unknown.

Naive CD8+ T lymphocytes were specified as CD45RO-CCR7+CD27+CD95-. The study made its TRB cDNA libraries by 5' RACE, adding UMI labels. One entry per CDR3 protein, without DNA, is what TCRdb gives after re-calling the 5' RACE reads. The sample table includes tens of thousands of distinct CDR3 sequences. Germline CDR1 and CDR2: SEHNR and FQNEAQ (reference sequence). The CDR3 loop spans 15 amino acids. V usage is TRBV7-9 and J usage is TRBJ1-1; the D gene TCRdb calls, TRBD1, cannot be checked with no DNA. The origin of this receptor is a human donor in good health. Some clones in this sample may be carry-over from other donors' samples. The specimen sequenced was naive CXCR3+ CD8+ T cells from blood. As for subset: CD45RO-CCR7+CD27+CD95- naive CD8+ T cells expressing CXCR3 (TNR3+). The CDR3 is CASVGQGRGYTEAFF.